A selection of T cell receptor beta chains follows, all from one sample in a study of shared clonotypes between healthy human individuals. TCRdb's table, derived via immunoSEQ multiplex PCR, lists solely in-frame clones and lacks some. The sample carries around 1.5 million clones, approximately 98% recorded once. The specimen sequenced was naive CD4+ T cells sorted from blood. The source is a man aged 30 to 45 in good health. The CDR3 runs from the conserved cysteine through the conserved F or W. Each record gives: V gene, D gene, J gene, clone size, CDR3 DNA, CDR3 protein. The D gene is left open where the match is weak. Only part of the rows carry a size: once, few, many, or a class if the clone is expanded.

>TRBV28|TRBD2|TRBJ2-2|.
TGTGCCAGTACGGCGTTCTTACCGGGACTAGCACCGGGGTCCGGCACCGGGGAGCTGTTTTTT
CASTAFLPGLAPGSGTGELFF
>TRBV2|TRBD2|TRBJ2-3|.
TGTGCCAGCAGTGACTGGACTAGCGGGGAGGGTGATACGCAGTATTTT
CASSDWTSGEGDTQYF
>TRBV7-6|.|TRBJ1-5|.
TGTGCCAGCAGCTTAAGCGCAGGCCGAAATCAGCCCCAGCATTTT
CASSLSAGRNQPQHF
>TRBV19|.|TRBJ2-7|.
TGTGCCAGTAGTGAGCGTGACGGTACCTACGAGCAGTACTTC
CASSERDGTYEQYF
>TRBV28|TRBD2|TRBJ2-7|.
TGTGCCAGCAGTCCCCAAGGACTAGCGGACACCTACGAGCAGTACTTC
CASSPQGLADTYEQYF
>TRBV7-2|.|TRBJ2-1|.
TGTGCCAGCAGCTTCGTCAGCTCCTACAATGAGCAGTTCTTC
CASSFVSSYNEQFF
>TRBV5-1|TRBD1|TRBJ2-5|.
TGCGCCAGCAGCCTTACAGGGGGCCTGTGGGAGACCCAGTACTTC
CASSLTGGLWETQYF
>TRBV7-2|.|TRBJ2-7|.
TGTGCCAGCAGCCCGGGATGGACAAAATTCCCCTACGAGCAGTACTTC
CASSPGWTKFPYEQYF
>TRBV15|TRBD1|TRBJ1-1|.
TGTGCCACTAGGGACAGGGGGAACACTGAAGCTTTCTTT
CATRDRGNTEAFF
>TRBV5-1|.|TRBJ2-1|once
TGCGCCAGCAGCTCGATCCCGGCTTCGGGGGATGAGCAGTTCTTC
CASSSIPASGDEQFF
>TRBV30|.|TRBJ2-7|.
TGTGCCTGGAGTCTACCTCGACTCTCCTACGAGCAGTACTTC
CAWSLPRLSYEQYF
>TRBV5-4|TRBD2|TRBJ2-7|.
TGTGCCAGCAGCGATACGATGGGGGGGACCTACGAGCAGTACTTC
CASSDTMGGTYEQYF
>TRBV7-2|.|TRBJ2-7|.
TGTGCCAGCAGCTTAGGGCCAGGCACCTACGAGCAGTACTTC
CASSLGPGTYEQYF
>TRBV7-3|TRBD2|TRBJ2-3|.
TGTGCCAGCAGCTTAAGAGTTGCGCCTACTCGGGGGGTCACAGATACGCAGTATTTT
CASSLRVAPTRGVTDTQYF
>TRBV19|TRBD1|TRBJ1-5|.
TGTGCCAGTAGTACCTCGGGACAGGGGGGTTATCAGCCCCAGCATTTT
CASSTSGQGGYQPQHF
>TRBV2|.|TRBJ2-7|.
TGTGCCAGCAGTGAGGAGGGCGAGCAGTACTTC
CASSEEGEQYF
>TRBV5-1|TRBD1|TRBJ2-3|.
TGCGCCAGCAGCTTAGGACAGGCGACAGATACGCAGTATTTT
CASSLGQATDTQYF
>TRBV10-2|.|TRBJ2-7|.
TGCGCCAGCAGTGAAAGGCAGGGAATTCCCTACGAGCAGTACTTC
CASSERQGIPYEQYF
>TRBV19|.|TRBJ2-1|once
TGTGCCAGTAGTATAGTCAGGGTTAGGTATAATGAGCAGTTCTTC
CASSIVRVRYNEQFF
>TRBV5-4|TRBD2|TRBJ2-5|.
TGTGCCAGCAGCTTAGGGACTAGCTATCAAGAGACCCAGTACTTC
CASSLGTSYQETQYF
>TRBV14|.|TRBJ2-7|.
TGTGCCAGCAGCCTCGGCGGGATGAGGGGAGGCCCAGAAGCCTACGAGCAGTACTTC
CASSLGGMRGGPEAYEQYF
>TRBV11-2|.|TRBJ1-1|.
TGTGCCAGCAGCTTAGTTTTCAGAAACATGAACACTGAAGCTTTCTTT
CASSLVFRNMNTEAFF
>TRBV7-9|TRBD1|TRBJ1-4|.
TGTGCCAGCAGCTTAGACAGGGGGAATGAAAAACTGTTTTTT
CASSLDRGNEKLFF
>TRBV28|.|TRBJ2-6|once
TGTGCCAGCAGTACGGACACCTGGTCCTCTGGGGCCAACGTCCTGACTTTC
CASSTDTWSSGANVLTF
>TRBV5-1|.|TRBJ2-1|.
TGCGCCAGCAGTCCGCCAGGCGGGCTATACAATGAGCAGTTCTTC
CASSPPGGLYNEQFF
>TRBV19|.|TRBJ2-1|once
TGTGCCAGTAGTATAGCACCTATTTACAGGGAAGGCGGTCAGCATGAGCAGTTCTTC
CASSIAPIYREGGQHEQFF
>TRBV6-1|.|TRBJ1-1|.
TGTGCCAGCAGTCGCGGACTCCTGAAGAACACTGAAGCTTTCTTT
CASSRGLLKNTEAFF
>TRBV9|.|TRBJ2-2|.
TGTGCCAGCAGCGAAGGGGTCGGGGCTGCGAACACCGGGGAGCTGTTTTTT
CASSEGVGAANTGELFF
>TRBV5-1|TRBD2|TRBJ2-7|.
TGCGCCAGCAGCTTACTAGCGGGAGCTACCTACGAGCAGTACTTC
CASSLLAGATYEQYF
>TRBV7-2|.|TRBJ2-3|.
TGTGCCAGCAGCTTAGGGAGGACAGATACGCAGTATTTT
CASSLGRTDTQYF
>TRBV5-1|TRBD2|TRBJ2-5|.
TGCGCCAGCAGCTTGTCGGGCGGGAGCGGTGAGACCCAGTACTTC
CASSLSGGSGETQYF
>TRBV30|TRBD2|TRBJ2-3|.
TGTGCCTGGAGTACCGGACTAGCGGGCACCGCAGATACGCAGTATTTT
CAWSTGLAGTADTQYF
>TRBV29-1|TRBD2|TRBJ2-3|.
TGCAGCGTAAGCGGGACCAGCACAGATACGCAGTATTTT
CSVSGTSTDTQYF
>TRBV28|TRBD2|TRBJ2-7|.
TGTGCCAGCAGTACTCCGGGGCGGGAGGGCCTCGAGCAGTACTTC
CASSTPGREGLEQYF
>TRBV6-6|TRBD2|TRBJ2-2|.
TGTGCCAGCAGCCTTCCTAGCGGGAGGACGGCAGGGGAGCTGTTTTTT
CASSLPSGRTAGELFF
>TRBV6-5|.|TRBJ2-2|once
TGTGCCAGCAGTTACTCGTCCCTAGCGTTCACCGGGGAGCTGTTTTTT
CASSYSSLAFTGELFF
>TRBV18|.|TRBJ2-2|.
TGTGCCAGCTCACCGCAACAGGGAGATACCGGGGAGCTGTTTTTT
CASSPQQGDTGELFF
>TRBV15|TRBD2|TRBJ2-1|once
TGTGCCACCAGCACAAGGACTAGCGGGAACTACAATGAGCAGTTCTTC
CATSTRTSGNYNEQFF
>TRBV18|.|TRBJ2-7|.
TGTGCCAGCTCTCCTACAGGGCTTAGATCCTACGAGCAGTACTTC
CASSPTGLRSYEQYF
>TRBV14|.|TRBJ2-3|.
TGTGCCAGCAGCCATCTTTTAACAGATACGCAGTATTTT
CASSHLLTDTQYF
>TRBV2|.|TRBJ2-3|.
TGTGCCAGCCGCGGAGTGACAGATACGCAGTATTTT
CASRGVTDTQYF
>TRBV15|.|TRBJ2-6|once
TGTGCCACCAGCAGAGGTGGGGCCAACGTCCTGACTTTC
CATSRGGANVLTF
>TRBV2|TRBD2|TRBJ2-5|.
TGTGCCAGCAGCGGGACTAGCGGGATGACCCAGTACTTC
CASSGTSGMTQYF
>TRBV27|.|TRBJ2-3|.
TGTGCCAGCAGTTTACACGAGTCTAGCACAGATACGCAGTATTTT
CASSLHESSTDTQYF
>TRBV11-2|TRBD2|TRBJ2-1|.
TGTGCCAGCAGCCCGTTTAGCGGGAGTTCGAGGTTGGAGCAGTTCTTC
CASSPFSGSSRLEQFF
>TRBV19|TRBD1|TRBJ2-1|.
TGTGCCAGTAGTCCCAGGACAGGGGGCATTTACAATGAGCAGTTCTTC
CASSPRTGGIYNEQFF
>TRBV28|TRBD2|TRBJ2-3|.
TGTGCCAGCAGAAGAGCGGGAGGGGTCACAGATACGCAGTATTTT
CASRRAGGVTDTQYF